Listed below are T cell receptor beta chains from one sample, sequenced in a study of cytomegalovirus exposure and HLA in healthy donors. Using immunoSEQ multiplex PCR, the repertoire was profiled, and TCRdb retains in-frame clones only, with some absent. The sample consists of 90,000 or so clones, nearly 70% of them appearing once. The sequencing sample was made of PBMCs. Source of these receptors: a man aged 50 to 60 in good health and CMV-seronegative. Each CDR3 is given with its conserved first and last residue. Each record gives: clone size, V gene, D gene, J gene, CDR3 protein, CDR3 DNA. A D gene is named only where the DNA matches it firmly. Clone size is shown for a subset of rows, as once, few, many or a class of expanded clone.

>-|TRBV5-1|-|TRBJ1-2
CASSPGAGSDGYTF
TGCGCCAGCAGCCCTGGCGCAGGGTCGGATGGCTACACCTTC
>few|TRBV6-1|-|TRBJ1-2
CASSAGDGSPYTF
TGTGCCAGCAGTGCAGGGGACGGCAGCCCCTACACCTTC
>once|TRBV11-2|-|TRBJ1-4
CASRDHRDYATNEKLFF
TGTGCCAGCAGGGATCACAGGGATTATGCAACTAATGAAAAACTGTTTTTT
>-|TRBV9|TRBD1|TRBJ1-2
CASSVDMTGVHGYTF
TGTGCCAGCAGCGTAGATATGACAGGGGTACATGGCTACACCTTC
>-|TRBV5-6|-|TRBJ1-2
CASSLQGRVGYGYTF
TGTGCCAGCAGCTTACAGGGTCGGGTCGGTTATGGCTACACCTTC
>once|TRBV15|TRBD1|TRBJ1-4
CATSRETGGREKLFF
TGTGCCACCAGCAGAGAAACAGGGGGAAGGGAAAAACTGTTTTTT
>few|TRBV10-3|TRBD2|TRBJ2-3
CAIRVRTSGTDTQYF
TGTGCCATCAGAGTCCGGACTAGCGGAACAGATACGCAGTATTTT
>-|TRBV7-9|TRBD2|TRBJ2-5
CASSSGTSSGGETQYF
TGTGCCAGCAGCTCCGGGACTAGCTCGGGAGGGGAGACCCAGTACTTC
>-|TRBV6-5|-|TRBJ1-5
CASSYSAGFKPQHF
TGTGCCAGCAGTTACTCCGCAGGCTTTAAGCCCCAGCATTTT
>-|TRBV19|TRBD1|TRBJ1-1
CASSLRTGSAAEAFF
TGTGCCAGTAGTCTTCGGACAGGGTCGGCCGCTGAAGCTTTCTTT
>-|TRBV6-5|TRBD1|TRBJ1-6
CASSRQGRHNSPLHF
TGTGCCAGCAGTCGACAGGGCCGTCATAATTCACCCCTCCACTTT
>-|TRBV15|-|TRBJ1-4
CATSSRQARNEKLFF
TGTGCCACCAGCAGTCGTCAGGCCCGAAATGAAAAACTGTTTTTT
>-|TRBV7-2|-|TRBJ2-1
CASSLAGTRRQEQFF
TGTGCCAGCAGCTTAGCCGGGACTCGCCGGCAGGAGCAGTTCTTC
>-|TRBV4-1|TRBD2|TRBJ2-3
CASSPSSGGFKDTQYF
TGCGCCAGCAGCCCCAGTAGCGGGGGGTTCAAGGATACGCAGTATTTT
>-|TRBV30|TRBD1|TRBJ1-5
CAWSKQGHNQPQHF
TGTGCCTGGAGTAAACAGGGGCACAATCAGCCCCAGCATTTT
>-|TRBV5-8|TRBD1|TRBJ2-4
CASSLGTGQGGDIQYF
TGTGCCAGCAGCTTGGGGACGGGACAGGGTGGGGACATTCAGTACTTC
>-|TRBV7-3|-|TRBJ1-6
CASSSSLISPLHF
TGTGCCAGCAGCTCCTCCCTTATTTCACCCCTCCACTTT
>few|TRBV28|-|TRBJ1-1
CASSLTGGEAFF
TGTGCCAGCAGTTTAACGGGGGGTGAAGCTTTCTTT
>-|TRBV29-1|TRBD1|TRBJ2-7
CSVARVGGDEQYF
TGCAGCGTTGCTCGGGTAGGGGGCGACGAGCAGTACTTC
>-|TRBV11-3|-|TRBJ1-1
CASSLDPSYTEAFF
TGTGCCAGCAGCTTAGATCCCAGTTACACTGAAGCTTTCTTT
>-|TRBV6-5|-|TRBJ1-6
CAASARGLNSPLHF
TGTGCCGCCTCCGCCAGGGGTCTTAATTCACCCCTCCACTTT
>-|TRBV14|-|TRBJ2-5
CASSPYKGETQYF
TGTGCCAGCAGCCCTTACAAGGGGGAGACCCAGTACTTC
>few|TRBV7-2|TRBD1|TRBJ1-3
CASSSAGGAGTIYF
TGTGCCAGCAGCTCTGCAGGGGGCGCCGGCACCATATATTTT
>-|TRBV27|-|TRBJ1-5
CASSFLRGQPQHF
TGTGCCAGCAGTTTCCTTCGAGGGCAGCCCCAGCATTTT
>-|TRBV10-3|TRBD2|TRBJ2-3
CAISETLEVAGGTDTQYF
TGTGCCATCAGTGAGACGCTGGAGGTAGCGGGGGGCACAGATACGCAGTATTTT
>-|TRBV6-5|-|TRBJ2-3
CASREGAGRTDTQYF
TGTGCCAGCAGGGAGGGGGCAGGCCGCACAGATACGCAGTATTTT
>-|TRBV10-2|-|TRBJ2-7
CASLAARSYEQYF
TGCGCCAGCCTGGCGGCCCGCTCCTACGAGCAGTACTTC
>-|TRBV7-2|TRBD2|TRBJ2-7
CASSFVAGGAYEQYF
TGTGCCAGCAGCTTCGTAGCGGGGGGTGCCTACGAGCAGTACTTC
>-|TRBV2|-|TRBJ1-5
CASRPQGGSNQPQHF
TGTGCCAGCAGACCACAGGGTGGTAGCAATCAGCCCCAGCATTTT
>few|TRBV4-3|-|TRBJ1-5
CASSQDTGGQPQHF
TGCGCCAGCAGCCAAGACACCGGAGGCCAGCCCCAGCATTTT
>-|TRBV5-4|-|TRBJ2-3
CASSLGGDTDTQYF
TGTGCCAGCAGCTTGGGGGGCGATACAGATACGCAGTATTTT
>-|TRBV10-3|-|TRBJ2-5
CAISARQKETQYF
TGTGCCATCAGTGCCAGGCAGAAAGAGACCCAGTACTTC
>-|TRBV6-5|-|TRBJ1-1
CASRPSFGQEAFF
TGTGCCAGCAGGCCGTCCTTCGGACAGGAAGCTTTCTTT
>-|TRBV5-4|TRBD2|TRBJ2-7
CASSKGLARDSYEQYF
TGTGCCAGCAGCAAAGGACTAGCGCGCGACTCCTACGAGCAGTACTTC
>once|TRBV7-9|-|TRBJ1-2
CSSSFNQYGYTF
TGTTCCAGCAGCTTCAACCAGTATGGCTACACCTTC
>-|TRBV6-5|TRBD1|TRBJ1-4
CASCGQGVGKLFF
TGTGCCAGTTGCGGACAGGGGGTGGGAAAACTGTTTTTT
>-|TRBV4-2|TRBD2|TRBJ2-2
CASSQDLAGGLSGELFF
TGTGCCAGCAGCCAAGATTTGGCGGGAGGTTTGAGCGGGGAGCTGTTTTTT